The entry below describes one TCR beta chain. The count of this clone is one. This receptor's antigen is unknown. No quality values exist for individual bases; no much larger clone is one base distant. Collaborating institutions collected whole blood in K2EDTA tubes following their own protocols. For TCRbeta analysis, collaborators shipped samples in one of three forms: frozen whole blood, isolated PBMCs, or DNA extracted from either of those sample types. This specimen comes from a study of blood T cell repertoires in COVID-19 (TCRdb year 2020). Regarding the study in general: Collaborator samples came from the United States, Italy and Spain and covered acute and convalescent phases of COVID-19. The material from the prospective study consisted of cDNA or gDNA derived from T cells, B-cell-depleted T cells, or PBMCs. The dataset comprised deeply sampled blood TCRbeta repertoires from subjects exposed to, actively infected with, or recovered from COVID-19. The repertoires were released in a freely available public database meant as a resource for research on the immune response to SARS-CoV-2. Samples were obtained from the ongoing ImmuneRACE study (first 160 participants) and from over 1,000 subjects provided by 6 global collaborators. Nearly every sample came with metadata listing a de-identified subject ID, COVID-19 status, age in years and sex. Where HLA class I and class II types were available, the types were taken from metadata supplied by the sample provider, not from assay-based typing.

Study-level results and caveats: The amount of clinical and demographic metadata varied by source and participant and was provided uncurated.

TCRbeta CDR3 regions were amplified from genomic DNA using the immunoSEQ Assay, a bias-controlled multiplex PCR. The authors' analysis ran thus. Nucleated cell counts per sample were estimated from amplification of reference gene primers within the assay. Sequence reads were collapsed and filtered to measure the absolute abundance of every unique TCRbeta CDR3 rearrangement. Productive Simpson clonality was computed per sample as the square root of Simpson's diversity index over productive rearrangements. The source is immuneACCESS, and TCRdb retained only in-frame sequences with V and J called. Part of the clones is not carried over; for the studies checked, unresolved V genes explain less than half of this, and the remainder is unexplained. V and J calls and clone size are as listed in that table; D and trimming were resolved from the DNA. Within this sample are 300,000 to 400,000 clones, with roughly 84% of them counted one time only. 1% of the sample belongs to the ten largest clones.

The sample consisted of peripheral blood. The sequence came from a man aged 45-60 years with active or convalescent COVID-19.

The base sequence is TGTGCCAGCAGCCCCAGCGGGATAGGGGAGACCCAGTACTTC. Its translation is CASSPSGIGETQYF. Recombination linked TRBV4-2 to TRBJ2-5, and 7 junctional nucleotides match TRBD2. Trimming takes 4 bases off V and 5 bases off J; junction bases not matched to a gene: 7. The germline V gene encodes CDR1 LGHNA and CDR2 YNFKEQ. The CDR3 holds 14 amino acids from the cysteine to the phenylalanine. The DNA shown is the 42-base CDR3, in frame from base 1.